This T cell receptor beta chain was identified during a study of T cells expressing NK-cell markers. At the level of the study: Seven donors tested HCMV-seropositive and one tested seronegative among the eight sequenced. Overall study findings and caveats: In a few donors, these clonotypes also led the CD3+CD56-NKG2C+ fraction.

The CDR3 contains 14 residues. The germline V gene encodes CDR1 SQVTM and CDR2 ANQGSEA. Generation of TCR beta cDNA was performed by 5'RACE template switching incorporating UMIs. TCRdb reprocessed the 5' RACE reads and keeps a single row for each CDR3 protein, giving no DNA. Recorded here are about 180,000 distinct CDR3 sequences; the top ten clones represent around 20%. As to this clonotype: No antigen is known for it.

The sample taken for sequencing was blood T cells: a sorted CD56 or NKG2C T cell subset, CD4+ or CD8+ T cells, or bulk PBMC T cells (not recorded which). This sequence originates from a man aged 18-75 years in good health. The chain joins TRBV29-1 to TRBJ1-4; as DNA is missing, the TRBD1 call by TCRdb cannot be tested. This CDR3 reads CSVGAGGVNEKLFF.